This record looks at one TCR beta chain sequence and its context. These data belong to a study of T-cell reconstitution after alpha-beta-depleted transplantation in children. Unique molecular identifiers tagged the TCRbeta library. TCRdb re-derived calls from the PCR reads in MiXCR, one entry per CDR3 protein. The table lists fewer than 500,000 distinct CDR3 sequences, about 45% of them singletons. Trimming removed 5 bases from V and 5 bases from J, with 15 bases in between. The CDR3 loop spans 13 amino acids. Germline CDR1 reads DFQATT; CDR2 reads SNEGSKA (reference sequence). This chain links TRBV20-1 with TRBJ1-1; D perhaps matches TRBD1 (6 bases). Here the sequenced sample was PBMCs, taken before TCRalphabeta/CD19-depleted stem cell transplant. This TCR was recovered from a girl aged 2 to 10 with aplastic anemia, due to receive a stem cell transplant. CDR3 bases: TGCAGTGCTCAACAGGGAATGGATACTGAAGCTTTCTTT. Its protein is CSAQQGMDTEAFF.